The following is a T cell receptor (beta chain) sequence with its context. Its antigen remains unknown. Unique molecular identifiers were used to barcode this TCRbeta library. TCRdb processed the PCR reads anew with MiXCR; each CDR3 protein has one entry. Here the sample spans about 470,000 distinct CDR3 sequences, 43% being singletons. Germline-derived CDR1 and CDR2 are SGHTA and FQGTGA. The V gene lost 1 base and the J gene lost 5 bases, with 13 bases spanning the gap. CDR3 length: 15 residues. These data come from a study of T-cell reconstitution after alpha-beta-depleted transplantation in children. The study's findings and limits: After transplant, at about two months, alpha-beta T cells were reportedly derived from several hundred expanded graft clones. It was newly produced T cells that mostly accounted for T-cell counts and diversity one year after transplant.

The sequence was obtained from a girl aged 2 to 9 with aplastic anemia, due to receive a stem cell transplant. Sequencing was performed on PBMCs, taken before TCRalphabeta/CD19-depleted stem cell transplant. This sequence joins TRBV7-3 and TRBJ2-3; D uncertain. The CDR3 DNA reads as TGTGCCAGCAGCTTAATAGGGAATTTTCAAGATACGCAGTATTTT. Protein sequence: CASSLIGNFQDTQYF.